Below, one T cell receptor (beta chain) is given with its context. The target antigen is unknown. These data are taken from a study of cytomegalovirus exposure and HLA in healthy donors. Study-wide results and limits: Using a false discovery rate of 0.05, a later analysis showed that fewer than 20,000 TCR beta sequences were associated with HLA alleles. Certain sequence variants were highly shared and formed a cluster, and this cluster was likely a sequencing artifact.

The primer mix had 60 Vbeta and 13 Jbeta primers. Assay: immunoSEQ multiplex PCR; the TCRdb copy retains only in-frame clones and omits some. The table shows under 200,000 clones, with 79% occurring only once. The clonotype was recovered from a woman aged 40 to 49 in good health and CMV-seronegative. The specimen was PBMCs.

CDR3 nucleotides: TGTGCCAGCAGTTCTACCAGGGACAGGGCCTGGGGGAGAGCCAAAAACATTCAGTACTTC. Amino acid sequence: CASSSTRDRAWGRAKNIQYF. The V call is TRBV28, the J call TRBJ2-4; 9 bases fit TRBD1. The V segment lost 4 bases and the J segment 0 bases; nucleotides outside the gene matches: 16. The CDR3 totals 20 residues. Germline V CDR1 and CDR2: MDHEN, SYDVKM.